This section outlines one T cell receptor (beta chain) sequence together with its context. This entry is derived from a study of blood T cell repertoires in COVID-19. About the study: PBMCs, B-cell-depleted T cells, or T cells were the source of the cDNA or gDNA that made up the material.

CDR1 and CDR2 from the germline V gene are MNHNS and SASEGT. V dropped 2 bases and J dropped 4 bases, with 11 bases sitting between them. The CDR3 has 15 amino acids. Using immunoSEQ multiplex PCR, the repertoire was profiled, and TCRdb retains in-frame clones only, with some absent. The table has some 62,000 clones, more than 65% seen once. This receptor was obtained from a human donor in a cohort sampled during active COVID-19. V gene TRBV6-1 combines with J gene TRBJ2-2, with D perhaps TRBD2 (6 bases). Sequencing input: peripheral blood. CDR3 nucleotides: TGTGCCAGCAGTGAAAGGCGGGACCTCACCGGGGAGCTGTTTTTT. Translation: CASSERRDLTGELFF.